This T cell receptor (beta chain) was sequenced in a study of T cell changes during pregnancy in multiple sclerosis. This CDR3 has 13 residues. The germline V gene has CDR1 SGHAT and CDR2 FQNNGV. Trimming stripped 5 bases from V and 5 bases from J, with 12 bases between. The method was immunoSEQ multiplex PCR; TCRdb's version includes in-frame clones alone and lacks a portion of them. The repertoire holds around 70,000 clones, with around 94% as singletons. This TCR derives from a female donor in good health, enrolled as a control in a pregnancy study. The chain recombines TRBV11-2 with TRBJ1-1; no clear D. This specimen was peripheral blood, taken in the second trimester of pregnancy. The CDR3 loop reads CASSPASRTEAFF. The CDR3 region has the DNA TGTGCCAGCAGCCCCGCATCACGGACTGAAGCTTTCTTT.